These 13 T cell receptor beta chains came from one sample sequenced in a study of blood T cell repertoires in COVID-19. Method: immunoSEQ multiplex PCR; TCRdb's copy keeps in-frame clones and lacks some. This sample has approximately 260,000 clones; 82% occur once, and the top ten carry nearly 5%. Sequencing was carried out using peripheral blood. These receptors all come from a woman older than 75 with active or convalescent COVID-19.

The genes are TRBV18 and TRBJ1-6, with 9 bases identical to TRBD1. The CDR3 length is 15 residues. The V gene end was trimmed by 0 bases and the J gene end by 7 bases; junction bases not matched to a gene: 1. Germline V lookup: CDR1 KGHSH, CDR2 LQKENI. In DNA form, the CDR3 reads TGTGCCAGCTCACCACCGACAGGGGGGAATTCACCCCTCCACTTT. It translates to CASSPPTGGNSPLHF.

The gene calls are TRBV11-3 and TRBJ2-2, with TRBD2 matching 8 bases. Losses at the gene ends were 2 bases for V and 0 bases for J; bases not matched to a gene: 8. The length of the CDR3 is 18 residues. CDR1 SGHNT and CDR2 YENEEA come from the germline V gene. As DNA, the CDR3 is TGTGCCAGCAGCTTAATCGGGGGGGCGGCCTCGAACACCGGGGAGCTGTTTTTT. Translation: CASSLIGGAASNTGELFF.

This clone was picked up one time. The rearrangement links TRBV10-3 to TRBJ1-3; 7 bases align to TRBD1. With 7 bases clipped from V and 0 bases from J, the junction kept 6 bases outside the gene matches. From germline, CDR1 is ENHRY and CDR2 SYGVKD. The CDR3 is made up of 15 amino acids. The CDR3 region has the DNA TGTGCCATCAATCCAGGGGGTCTCTCTGGAAACACCATATATTTT. Translated: CAINPGGLSGNTIYF.

This clone was seen a single time. V usage is TRBV30 and J usage is TRBJ1-4; tentative D call: TRBD1 (6 bases). This CDR3 has 13 amino acids. V was cut by 2 bases and J by 8 bases, with 12 bases left in between. Germline CDR1 reads GTSNPN; CDR2 reads SVGIG (reference sequence). In DNA form, the CDR3 reads TGTGCCTGGAGTACAGGGTTTGGCGAAAAACTGTTTTTT. Translated: CAWSTGFGEKLFF.

This clone appeared a single time. V usage is TRBV15 and J usage is TRBJ2-1; 10 positions agree with TRBD2. V lost 3 bases to trimming and J lost 4 bases; unmatched junction nucleotides: 9. The V gene's germline CDR1 is LNHNV and CDR2 YYDKDF (reference sequence). CDR3 size: 17 residues. The CDR3 region has the DNA TGTGCCACCAGCAGCCGCTCCGAGCGGGAGGGTTACAATGAGCAGTTCTTC. This codes for CATSSRSEREGYNEQFF.

The chain uses TRBV29-1 and TRBJ2-5; 10 nucleotides align to TRBD2. The length of the CDR3 is 14 residues. V lost 4 bases, J lost 5 bases, and 7 bases stayed unmatched. Germline lookup yields CDR1 SQVTM and CDR2 ANQGSEA. CDR3 residues: CSVAQRGGGETQYF. The CDR3 region has the DNA TGCAGCGTTGCCCAGCGGGGGGGAGGGGAGACCCAGTACTTC.

The V gene is TRBV5-1, the J gene TRBJ1-6; D is undetermined. V lost 7 bases, J lost 11 bases, and 22 bases lay in between. CDR1 SGHRS and CDR2 YFSETQ come from the germline V gene. The CDR3 loop spans 15 amino acids. The CDR3 region has the DNA TGCGCCAGCCGACGATCGGGAAGATCGGGCACACCCCTCCACTTT. It is translated as CASRRSGRSGTPLHF.

The CDR3 nucleotides read TGTGCCAGCAGTTTTCGCACCGGGGAGCTGTTTTTT. Protein: CASSFRTGELFF. This rearrangement joins TRBV12-3 or TRBV12-4 to TRBJ2-2; no firm D call. Trimming removed 3 bases from V and 4 bases from J, with 3 bases in between. This CDR3 has 12 amino acids.

The rearrangement uses TRBV7-9 and TRBJ2-5; D is uncertain. CDR3 length: 12 amino acids. Trimming took off 5 bases at V and 7 bases at J, with 11 bases between the two ends. Germline V gene data show CDR1 as SEHNR and CDR2 as FQNEAQ (reference sequence). CDR3 amino acids: CASSPQIGTQYF. CDR3 coding DNA: TGTGCCAGCAGCCCCCAGATTGGGACCCAGTACTTC.

The genes are TRBV5-6 and TRBJ1-5; TRBD1 is a possible D gene (6 bases). Looked up from germline, CDR1 is SGHDT and CDR2 is YYEEEE. The CDR3 extends over 17 amino acids. V lost 2 bases and J 0 bases, leaving 15 bases between the germline ends. The CDR3 nucleotides are TGTGCCAGCAGCTTAGGCCAGGGGACTATTAGCAATCAGCCCCAGCATTTT. It encodes CASSLGQGTISNQPQHF.

This clone was observed a single time. CDR3 DNA: TGTGCCACCAGAAACGACTACTATGGCTACACCTTC. Protein: CATRNDYYGYTF. V usage is TRBV28 and J usage is TRBJ1-2; D uncertain. Trimming cost V 10 bases and J 3 bases, with 12 bases left between them. This CDR3 is 12 amino acids long. Germline V gene lookup returns CDR1 MDHEN and CDR2 SYDVKM.

This chain uses TRBV2 with TRBJ1-6, with D perhaps matching TRBD1 (5 bases). The ends were cut back, 7 bases at V and 10 bases at J, with 14 bases in the middle. Germline CDR1 and CDR2: SNHLY and FYNNEI. The CDR3 length is 13 residues. The CDR3, as DNA: TGTGCCAGCACGACGGGGGTATACTCACCCCTCCACTTT. The encoded protein is CASTTGVYSPLHF.

The V and J genes are TRBV18 and TRBJ1-1, with TRBD1 matching over 8 bases. There are 15 residues in the CDR3. CDR1 and CDR2 from the germline V gene are KGHSH and LQKENI. The ends lost 5 bases at V and 0 bases at J; junction bases unmatched: 5. The CDR3 reads CASSTATGVNTEAFF. CDR3 coding DNA: TGTGCCAGCTCAACTGCGACAGGGGTGAACACTGAAGCTTTCTTT. The variable domain in full, completed from reference TRBV18 and TRBJ1-1, reads NAGVMQNPRHLVRRRGQEARLRCSPMKGHSHVYWYRQLPEEGLKFMVYLQKENIIDESGMPKERFSAEFPKEGPSILRIQQVVRGDSAAYFCASSTATGVNTEAFFGQGTRLTVV.